One sample yielded the 17 T cell receptor beta chains listed below, sequenced in a study of OX40 agonist ivuxolimab in advanced cancers. Profiled with immunoSEQ multiplex PCR; TCRdb holds only in-frame clones, not every one. The sample yields 12,000 or so clones, around nine tenths seen once. This specimen consisted of CD4+ or CD8+ T cells sorted from blood, obtained in a trial of the OX40 agonist ivuxolimab. These TCRs come from an adult with an advanced solid tumor such as melanoma, head and neck, liver or kidney cancer.

The chain uses TRBV7-2 and TRBJ2-5; TRBD2 agrees at 9 bases. The CDR3 spans 15 residues. Germline loops: CDR1 SGHTA, CDR2 FQGNSA. Trimming cost V 2 bases and J 5 bases; bases outside gene matches: 6. CDR3 amino acids: CASSLWLAGVETQYF. In nucleotides, the CDR3 is TGTGCCAGCAGCTTATGGTTAGCGGGAGTTGAGACCCAGTACTTC.

The chain is built from TRBV4-3 and TRBJ1-2; tentative D call: TRBD1 (6 bases). V was pared by 0 bases and J by 6 bases, with 14 bases between. The CDR3 covers 15 residues. Germline CDR1 is LGHNA and CDR2 is YSLEER. The DNA of the CDR3 is TGCGCCAGCAGCCAAGATGGACGGGGGGCGAATGGCTACACCTTC. Translation: CASSQDGRGANGYTF.

This rearrangement joins TRBV27 to TRBJ2-2; D unclear. Trimming stripped 2 bases from V and 6 bases from J, with 13 bases between. CDR3 length: 15 residues. Germline-derived CDR1 and CDR2 are MNHEY and SMNVEV (reference sequence). CDR3 residues: CASSLVLRPSGELFF. The DNA of the CDR3 is TGTGCCAGCAGTTTAGTGCTGCGGCCTTCCGGGGAGCTGTTTTTT.

This rearrangement joins TRBV6-6 to TRBJ1-5, with no clear D. V dropped 5 bases and J dropped 2 bases, with 10 bases sitting between them. This CDR3 has 14 amino acids. Germline V gene sequence: CDR1 MNHNY, CDR2 SVGAGI (reference sequence). The CDR3 loop is CASSTVDRNQPQHF. The CDR3 DNA reads as TGTGCCAGCAGTACGGTGGATCGCAATCAGCCCCAGCATTTT.

The gene calls are TRBV4-1 and TRBJ2-7; a possible D gene is TRBD2 (6 bases). The CDR3 has 16 amino acids. Germline V gene data show CDR1 as MGHRA and CDR2 as YSYEKL. V shed 0 bases and J shed 3 bases, with 15 bases lying between them. CDR3 protein: CASSQDSTGAGYEQYF. As DNA, the CDR3 is TGCGCCAGCAGCCAAGATTCGACGGGAGCAGGCTACGAGCAGTACTTC.

The genes are TRBV28 and TRBJ1-6, with 8 bases that match TRBD1. Trimming at V came to 8 bases and at J to 7 bases, leaving 4 bases not matched to a gene. The germline gives CDR1 MDHEN, CDR2 SYDVKM. The CDR3 covers 13 residues. The CDR3 DNA sequence: TGTGCCAGCCTAGACAGGGGAAATTCACCCCTCCACTTT. Translated, it gives CASLDRGNSPLHF.

The rearrangement uses TRBV6-1 and TRBJ2-2; unclear D gene. Germline CDR1 and CDR2: MNHNS and SASEGT. V lost 5 bases and J lost 2, with 0 bases in between. The CDR3 is 11 residues long. The CDR3 is CASSNTGELFF. The CDR3 nucleotides read TGTGCCAGCAGTAACACCGGGGAGCTGTTTTTT.

The chain employs TRBV6-5 and TRBJ2-3, with a weak D call TRBD2 (5 bases). From germline, CDR1 is MNHEY and CDR2 SVGAGI. The V gene lost 0 bases and the J gene lost 6 bases, with 16 bases spanning the gap. This CDR3 has 16 residues. CDR3 nucleotides: TGTGCCAGCAGTTACTCGGTTCTGGGAGTCTACGATACGCAGTATTTT. It translates to CASSYSVLGVYDTQYF.

The V call is TRBV18, the J call TRBJ2-1, with 14 bases aligning to TRBD2. Per germline, CDR1 KGHSH and CDR2 LQKENI. The CDR3 is made up of 15 amino acids. The junction had 6 bases not matched to a gene; V was cut back by 6 bases and J by 8 bases. CDR3 sequence: CASSPGTSGRYEQFF. In nucleotides, the CDR3 is TGTGCCAGCTCCCCCGGGACTAGCGGGAGATATGAGCAGTTCTTC.

The genes are TRBV7-9 and TRBJ2-7, with D perhaps TRBD2 (6 bases). V lost 4 bases, J lost 0 bases, and 13 bases lay in between. Germline V gene lookup returns CDR1 SEHNR and CDR2 FQNEAQ (reference sequence). The CDR3 length is 15 residues. The CDR3 DNA is TGTGCCAGCAGCTCGCCCGGGACTGACTCCTACGAGCAGTACTTC. It encodes CASSSPGTDSYEQYF. Complete variable domain (other parts from reference TRBV7-9 and TRBJ2-7): DTGVSQNPRHKITKRGQNVTFRCDPISEHNRLYWYRQTLGQGPEFLTYFQNEAQLEKSRLLSDRFSAERPKGSFSTLEIQRTEQGDSAMYLCASSSPGTDSYEQYFGPGTRLTVT.

This clone has a handful of counts. The chain combines TRBV27 with TRBJ1-1; D is possibly TRBD1 (6 bases). Germline CDR1 is MNHEY and CDR2 is SMNVEV (reference sequence). Trimming removed 7 bases from V and 4 bases from J, with 16 bases in between. This CDR3 has 14 residues. The CDR3 DNA reads TGTGCCAGCACCTTTGGAGGGGGAAGCACTGAAGCTTTCTTT. Its translation is CASTFGGGSTEAFF.

J is TRBJ2-7 and V is TRBV10-3, with D hard to call. The germline V and J ends were trimmed by 0 bases and 6 bases, with 9 bases remaining between them. This CDR3 comprises 13 residues. Germline loops: CDR1 ENHRY, CDR2 SYGVKD. The CDR3 sequence: CAISESPPGEQYF. Here the CDR3 DNA reads TGTGCCATCAGTGAGTCTCCTCCGGGCGAGCAGTACTTC.

V usage is TRBV7-2 and J usage is TRBJ2-3; 10 positions match TRBD2. This CDR3 comprises 18 residues. Losses at the gene ends were 5 bases for V and 5 bases for J; bases not matched to a gene: 16. CDR1 SGHTA and CDR2 FQGNSA come from the germline V gene. The CDR3 here is CASSPTEKSGRAVDTQYF. The CDR3 bases are TGTGCCAGCAGCCCTACGGAAAAGAGCGGGAGGGCCGTAGATACGCAGTATTTT.

This chain connects TRBV11-2 to TRBJ1-4; D uncertain. Deletions cut 1 base from V and 8 bases from J, with 11 bases between. There are 14 residues in the CDR3. The germline V gene has CDR1 SGHAT and CDR2 FQNNGV. In DNA, the CDR3 is TGTGCCAGCAGCTTAGCAGGCGGATACGAAAAACTGTTTTTT. It encodes CASSLAGGYEKLFF.

The chain links TRBV11-2 to TRBJ2-5; D remains ambiguous. The J call may not be correct, given that the DNA end is closer to TRBJ2-7. CDR1 SGHAT and CDR2 FQNNGV come from the germline V gene. The CDR3 has 13 residues. CDR3 nucleotide sequence: TGTGCCAGCAGCTTAGCGGCACCCTACGAGCAGTACTTC. Translating it yields CASSLAAPYEQYF.

The V gene is TRBV11-2, the J gene TRBJ2-5, with D perhaps matching TRBD1 or TRBD2 (5 bases each). Trimming removed 4 bases at V and 1 base at J, with 25 bases between. The germline gives CDR1 SGHAT, CDR2 FQNNGV. The CDR3 totals 19 residues. CDR3 nucleotides: TGTGCCAGCAGCTACCCCGACAGCCAGGACTCCCCGGGCCAAGAGACCCAGTACTTC. Translation gives CASSYPDSQDSPGQETQYF.

The chain has TRBV7-9 and TRBJ2-7, with D tentatively TRBD2 (6 bases). V was shortened by 6 bases and J by 2 bases, with 11 bases between the two germline ends. Germline CDR1 and CDR2: SEHNR and FQNEAQ (reference sequence). CDR3 length: 13 residues. The chain's CDR3 is CASSGGTPYEQYF. Written as DNA, the CDR3 is TGTGCCAGCAGTGGAGGGACCCCCTACGAGCAGTACTTC.